A single sample is the source of the 14 T cell receptor beta chains below, sequenced in a study of blood T cell repertoires in COVID-19. Only in-frame clones appear in the TCRdb table, and some are missing; sequencing was by immunoSEQ multiplex PCR. The table lists 120,000 to 150,000 clones, 87% of them singletons. Sequenced input: peripheral blood. Every receptor here comes from a woman aged 45-65 years with acute or convalescent COVID-19.

The chain recombines TRBV6-1 with TRBJ1-3; no firm D call. The V and J ends lost 1 base and 0 bases respectively, with 10 bases between them. This CDR3 contains 16 residues. The germline CDR1 and CDR2 sequences are MNHNS and SASEGT. The DNA of the CDR3 is TGTGCCAGCAGTGAAGACAGAACCTACTCTGGAAACACCATATATTTT. Translated, it gives CASSEDRTYSGNTIYF.

The CDR3 coding sequence is TGTGCCTGGAGACAGGGGATGGATTCACCCCTCCACTTT. It encodes CAWRQGMDSPLHF. V and J are TRBV30 and TRBJ1-6; 7 bases are shared with TRBD1. Germline CDR1 reads GTSNPN; CDR2 reads SVGIG (reference sequence). The CDR3 sequence is 13 residues long. Germline trimming cut 3 bases from V and 8 bases from J; bases unmatched to any gene: 4.

The chain carries TRBV12-3 or TRBV12-4 and TRBJ2-4; tentative D call: TRBD1 (5 bases). V lost 6 bases to trimming and J lost 3 bases, with 9 bases between them. The CDR3 has 13 residues. This chain's CDR3 is CASRDSDKNIQYF. The CDR3 DNA reads TGTGCCAGCAGAGACAGCGACAAAAACATTCAGTACTTC.

The chain couples TRBV19 to TRBJ1-2; a possible D gene is TRBD1 (6 bases). The CDR3 covers 13 residues. Deletions cut 4 bases from V and 8 bases from J, with 14 bases between. The germline CDR1 and CDR2 sequences are LNHDA and SQIVND (reference sequence). This CDR3 is CASSTPDSWGYTF. The CDR3 coding sequence is TGTGCCAGTAGTACCCCGGACAGTTGGGGCTACACCTTC.

This sequence joins TRBV27 and TRBJ2-1, with a weak D call TRBD2 (6 bases). The CDR3 length is 17 residues. Trimming stripped 0 bases from V and 2 bases from J, with 14 bases between. Germline CDR1 reads MNHEY; CDR2 reads SMNVEV (reference sequence). CDR3 region: CASSLSAGQMTYNEQFF. The CDR3 coding sequence is TGTGCCAGCAGTTTATCGGCGGGGCAGATGACCTACAATGAGCAGTTCTTC.

J is TRBJ1-3 and V is TRBV25-1, with D unclear. V lost 2 bases to trimming and J lost 5 bases, with 7 bases between them. Germline CDR1 reads MGHDK; CDR2 reads SYGVNS. This CDR3 contains 13 residues. The DNA of the CDR3 is TGTGCCAGCAGTGAAAGAGGGAGAAACACCATATATTTT. It translates to CASSERGRNTIYF.

CDR3: CASSPGSFSGNTIYF. CDR3 nucleotides: TGTGCCAGCAGCCCGGGGAGTTTCTCTGGAAACACCATATATTTT. The J gene is TRBJ1-3, the V gene TRBV9; D gene ambiguous. Trimming stripped 4 bases from V and 0 bases from J, with 11 bases between. There are 15 residues in the CDR3. From germline, CDR1 is SGDLS and CDR2 YYNGEE.

V gene TRBV6-6 combines with J gene TRBJ1-4, with D possibly TRBD1 on 6 matching bases. The CDR3 length is 14 residues. The germline gives CDR1 MNHNY, CDR2 SVGAGI (reference sequence). V was clipped by 6 bases and J by 5 bases, with 13 bases between them. In DNA form, the CDR3 reads TGTGCCAGCAGGAACCGGGACAAAAATGAAAAACTGTTTTTT. Its translation is CASRNRDKNEKLFF.

The chain has TRBV30 and TRBJ2-1, with D possibly matching TRBD2 (5 bases). The germline V gene has CDR1 GTSNPN and CDR2 SVGIG (reference sequence). V lost 5 bases, J lost 7 bases, and 12 bases lay in between. The CDR3 is 12 residues long. In DNA, the CDR3 is TGTGCCTGGCACCCTCTAGCAAATGAGCAGTTCTTC. Its protein product is CAWHPLANEQFF. Looking up the rest from reference TRBV30 and TRBJ2-1 gives the full variable domain: SQTIHQWPATLVQPVGSPLSLECTVEGTSNPNLYWYRQAAGRGLQLLFYSVGIGQISSEVPQNLSASRPQDRQFILSSKKLLLSDSGFYLCAWHPLANEQFFGPGTRLTVL.

The chain links TRBV2 to TRBJ1-2; 7 bases are shared with TRBD1. Germline assignment: CDR1 SNHLY and CDR2 FYNNEI. V trimming: 0 bases; J trimming: 5 bases; junction bases outside the gene matches: 3. The CDR3 consists of 14 residues. The CDR3 region has the DNA TGTGCCAGCAGTGAAGCGAGACAGGGTTATGGCTACACCTTC. It translates to CASSEARQGYGYTF.

This clone was seen only once. This chain uses TRBV15 with TRBJ2-1, with D possibly matching TRBD2 (5 bases). The V and J ends lost 2 bases and 2 bases respectively, with 7 bases between them. The CDR3 has 14 amino acids. CDR1 LNHNV and CDR2 YYDKDF come from the germline V gene (reference sequence). The CDR3 loop is CATSRRTPYNEQFF. CDR3 nucleotide sequence: TGTGCCACCAGCAGAAGGACTCCCTACAATGAGCAGTTCTTC.

This rearrangement joins TRBV7-8 to TRBJ1-4; D might be TRBD1 (6 bases). Trimming stripped 4 bases from V and 5 bases from J, with 14 bases between. The CDR3 sequence is 15 residues long. Germline lookup yields CDR1 SGHVS and CDR2 FQNEAQ. The CDR3 region has the DNA TGTGCCAGCAGCTCCCTCAGGGGCCGAAATGAAAAACTGTTTTTT. Residues: CASSSLRGRNEKLFF. Using reference TRBV7-8 and TRBJ1-4 for the parts outside the CDR3, the full variable domain is GAGVSQSPRYKVAKRGQDVALRCDPISGHVSLFWYQQALGQGPEFLTYFQNEAQLDKSGLPSDRFFAERPEGSVSTLKIQRTQQEDSAVYLCASSSLRGRNEKLFFGSGTQLSVL.

The V call is TRBV5-6, the J call TRBJ2-3; 12 positions match TRBD1. The CDR3 is 15 amino acids. From germline, CDR1 is SGHDT and CDR2 YYEEEE. The V gene end was trimmed by 4 bases and the J gene end by 5 bases; junction bases not matched to a gene: 5. The CDR3 nucleotides are TGTGCCAGCAGCGCGGGACAGGGGGCGGGAGATACGCAGTATTTT. It translates to CASSAGQGAGDTQYF.

This chain joins TRBV19 and TRBJ1-2, with TRBD1 identical over 8 bases. In germline, CDR1 is LNHDA, CDR2 SQIVND (reference sequence). The V segment lost 2 bases and the J segment 4 bases; nucleotides outside the gene matches: 6. This CDR3 is built from 15 residues. The CDR3 region is CASSIPGQVFYGYTF. DNA for the CDR3: TGTGCCAGTAGTATACCGGGACAGGTCTTCTATGGCTACACCTTC.